Listed below are T cell receptor beta chains from one sample, sequenced in a study of PD-1 blockade in classical Hodgkin lymphoma. The repertoire was sequenced with immunoSEQ multiplex PCR; TCRdb's copy has only in-frame clones and lacks some. The sample records around 70,000 clones, about two thirds being singletons. The specimen was peripheral blood mononuclear cells (PBMCs), collected before the second cycle of nivolumab. The receptors come from a human donor with classical Hodgkin lymphoma. CDR3s include the opening cysteine and the closing phenylalanine or tryptophan. The D gene is left open where the match is weak. Part of the rows lack a size; the others show once, few, many or a class for expanded clones.

d_call: TRBD2; j_call: TRBJ2-3; v_call: TRBV18; clone_size: once; cdr3_nt: TGTGCCAGCTCGCTAGCGGGAGGAACAGATACGCAGTATTTT; cdr3_aa: CASSLAGGTDTQYF
d_call: TRBD1; j_call: TRBJ1-2; v_call: TRBV5-4; clone_size: -; cdr3_nt: TGTGCCAGCAGTCAACAGGGGTCTTATGGCTATGGCTACACCTTC; cdr3_aa: CASSQQGSYGYGYTF
d_call: -; j_call: TRBJ2-3; v_call: TRBV9; clone_size: -; cdr3_nt: TGTGCCAGCAGCGTAGGAGTAGCTAGGGCAGATACGCAGTATTTT; cdr3_aa: CASSVGVARADTQYF
d_call: TRBD1; j_call: TRBJ1-2; v_call: TRBV18; clone_size: -; cdr3_nt: TGTGCCAGCTCACCCTTAGTCCCGGGACAGGGGGCGGACTATGGCTACACCTTC; cdr3_aa: CASSPLVPGQGADYGYTF
d_call: -; j_call: TRBJ2-7; v_call: TRBV5-1; clone_size: -; cdr3_nt: TGCGCCAGCAGCCCCGACACATACGAGCAGTACTTC; cdr3_aa: CASSPDTYEQYF
d_call: TRBD2; j_call: TRBJ2-1; v_call: TRBV9; clone_size: few; cdr3_nt: TGTGCCAGCAGCGACAACGTTTTTTTCATGGGACTAGCGGGAAGGATCTCCTACAATGAGCAGTTCTTC; cdr3_aa: CASSDNVFFMGLAGRISYNEQFF
d_call: -; j_call: TRBJ2-1; v_call: TRBV21-1; clone_size: -; cdr3_nt: TGTGCCACCAAAACAGCGGGGGGGCCCTTAAATGAGCAGTTCTTC; cdr3_aa: CATKTAGGPLNEQFF
d_call: TRBD2; j_call: TRBJ2-5; v_call: TRBV9; clone_size: -; cdr3_nt: TGTGCCAGCAGCGTAGGTGGCAGCGGGGTAAGGGAGACCCAGTACTTC; cdr3_aa: CASSVGGSGVRETQYF
d_call: -; j_call: TRBJ1-2; v_call: TRBV19; clone_size: many; cdr3_nt: TGTGCCAGTAGTATAGATCACAGGAACTATGGCTACACCTTC; cdr3_aa: CASSIDHRNYGYTF
d_call: -; j_call: TRBJ1-6; v_call: TRBV2; clone_size: -; cdr3_nt: TGTGCCAGCAGCTTAGAATTGATACAGGGTGGAAATTCACCCCTCCACTTT; cdr3_aa: CASSLELIQGGNSPLHF
d_call: TRBD1; j_call: TRBJ1-1; v_call: TRBV29-1; clone_size: -; cdr3_nt: TGCAGTGCCCGGAGACAGGGGGCGAGAACTGAAGCTTTCTTT; cdr3_aa: CSARRQGARTEAFF
d_call: TRBD1; j_call: TRBJ1-2; v_call: TRBV5-4; clone_size: -; cdr3_nt: TGTGCCAGCAGCCAGGAGACAGGGGCGGGCTACACCTTC; cdr3_aa: CASSQETGAGYTF
d_call: -; j_call: TRBJ2-7; v_call: TRBV19; clone_size: -; cdr3_nt: TGTGCCAGTAGTAGGGGGAACATCCCTAGGGACGCATCCTACGAGCAGTACTTC; cdr3_aa: CASSRGNIPRDASYEQYF
d_call: -; j_call: TRBJ1-2; v_call: TRBV30; clone_size: -; cdr3_nt: TGTGCCTGGAGTGGGGGGCTCTATGGCTACACCTTC; cdr3_aa: CAWSGGLYGYTF
d_call: TRBD2; j_call: TRBJ2-1; v_call: TRBV28; clone_size: few; cdr3_nt: TGTGCCAGCAGTTTAACTAGCGGCCCTAGTGGGTTCTTC; cdr3_aa: CASSLTSGPSGFF
d_call: -; j_call: TRBJ2-7; v_call: TRBV27; clone_size: -; cdr3_nt: TGTGCCACTGCCCTCTCACAGGTGTCCTCCTACGAGCAGTACTTC; cdr3_aa: CATALSQVSSYEQYF
d_call: TRBD1; j_call: TRBJ2-5; v_call: TRBV6-1; clone_size: few; cdr3_nt: TGTGCCAGCAGTTCTCTTTGGACAGGGGAGACCCAGTACTTC; cdr3_aa: CASSSLWTGETQYF
d_call: -; j_call: TRBJ1-2; v_call: TRBV6-1; clone_size: -; cdr3_nt: TGTGCCAGCAGTCCCCGGGACGCTAACTATGGCTACACCTTC; cdr3_aa: CASSPRDANYGYTF
d_call: -; j_call: TRBJ2-3; v_call: TRBV19; clone_size: -; cdr3_nt: TGTGCCAGTAGTATGGGGGCGACAGATACGCAGTATTTT; cdr3_aa: CASSMGATDTQYF
d_call: -; j_call: TRBJ1-2; v_call: TRBV25-1; clone_size: -; cdr3_nt: TGTGCCAGCAGTGAACAGGGTTTTAGCTATGGCTACACCTTC; cdr3_aa: CASSEQGFSYGYTF
d_call: -; j_call: TRBJ2-3; v_call: TRBV11-3; clone_size: few; cdr3_nt: TGTGCCAGCAGCCTCCCGGGATGGGATGTGTCAGATACGCAGTATTTT; cdr3_aa: CASSLPGWDVSDTQYF
d_call: -; j_call: TRBJ1-1; v_call: TRBV6-5; clone_size: -; cdr3_nt: TGTGCCAGCAGTTACTCAGGGGAAGGCACTGAAGCTTTCTTT; cdr3_aa: CASSYSGEGTEAFF
d_call: TRBD2; j_call: TRBJ2-1; v_call: TRBV5-4; clone_size: few; cdr3_nt: TGTGCCAGCAGCTGGGGCTTACTAGCGGGACACTACAATGAGCAGTTCTTC; cdr3_aa: CASSWGLLAGHYNEQFF
d_call: TRBD1; j_call: TRBJ1-4; v_call: TRBV10-2; clone_size: -; cdr3_nt: TGCGCCAGCAGTGAGCCCGCGAGGGGGCGAGATGAAAAACTGTTTTTT; cdr3_aa: CASSEPARGRDEKLFF
d_call: -; j_call: TRBJ1-5; v_call: TRBV7-8; clone_size: few; cdr3_nt: TGTGCCAGCAGCTTAGTGCCGGCTCAGCCCCAGCATTTT; cdr3_aa: CASSLVPAQPQHF
d_call: -; j_call: TRBJ2-5; v_call: TRBV9; clone_size: -; cdr3_nt: TGTGCCAGCAGCGTAGCTTTAGGACGGGAGACCCAGTACTTC; cdr3_aa: CASSVALGRETQYF
d_call: -; j_call: TRBJ2-3; v_call: TRBV6-5; clone_size: once; cdr3_nt: TGTGCCAGCAGTTACCAACAGGGCACAGATACGCAGTATTTT; cdr3_aa: CASSYQQGTDTQYF
d_call: -; j_call: TRBJ2-7; v_call: TRBV7-9; clone_size: -; cdr3_nt: TGTGCCAGCAGCCTCTCCGGGACCCAGCAGTACTTC; cdr3_aa: CASSLSGTQQYF
d_call: TRBD1; j_call: TRBJ1-2; v_call: TRBV29-1; clone_size: -; cdr3_nt: TGCAGCGTTGGACCTCTGACAGGGGGCACCTATGGCTACACCTTC; cdr3_aa: CSVGPLTGGTYGYTF
d_call: -; j_call: TRBJ2-1; v_call: TRBV9; clone_size: -; cdr3_nt: TGTGCCAGCAGCGTAGCCTATTCTTCCTACAATGAGCAGTTCTTC; cdr3_aa: CASSVAYSSYNEQFF
d_call: TRBD1; j_call: TRBJ2-1; v_call: TRBV5-1; clone_size: -; cdr3_nt: TGCGCCAGCAGCGAGGGACAGGGATCGTACAATGAGCAGTTCTTC; cdr3_aa: CASSEGQGSYNEQFF
d_call: -; j_call: TRBJ1-1; v_call: TRBV11-3; clone_size: -; cdr3_nt: TGTGCCAGCAGCTTCGCAGGGAACACTGAAGCTTTCTTT; cdr3_aa: CASSFAGNTEAFF
d_call: -; j_call: TRBJ1-2; v_call: TRBV28; clone_size: -; cdr3_nt: TGTGCCAGCAGTTTATTGCAGGGGAACTATGGCTACACCTTC; cdr3_aa: CASSLLQGNYGYTF
d_call: -; j_call: TRBJ2-7; v_call: TRBV27; clone_size: -; cdr3_nt: TGTGCCAGCAGACTACAGGGATCCTACGAGCAGTACTTC; cdr3_aa: CASRLQGSYEQYF
d_call: -; j_call: TRBJ2-2; v_call: TRBV19; clone_size: -; cdr3_nt: TGTGCCAGTAGTCCGGGGACTGGAAACACCGGGGAGCTGTTTTTT; cdr3_aa: CASSPGTGNTGELFF
d_call: -; j_call: TRBJ1-1; v_call: TRBV5-1; clone_size: once; cdr3_nt: TGCGCCAGCAGCCCTTCCCAGATCATGAACACTGAAGCTTTCTTT; cdr3_aa: CASSPSQIMNTEAFF
d_call: -; j_call: TRBJ2-5; v_call: TRBV11-3; clone_size: -; cdr3_nt: TGTGCCAGCAGCTTAGAAGAGACCCAGTACTTC; cdr3_aa: CASSLEETQYF
d_call: TRBD2; j_call: TRBJ2-2; v_call: TRBV2; clone_size: -; cdr3_nt: TGTGCCAGCACTGGACTAGCGGGAGCCCCGACCGGGGAGCTGTTTTTT; cdr3_aa: CASTGLAGAPTGELFF
d_call: -; j_call: TRBJ2-7; v_call: TRBV6-1; clone_size: -; cdr3_nt: TGTGCCAGCAGTCACGACCGGGGGGCCCCCTACGAGCAGTACTTC; cdr3_aa: CASSHDRGAPYEQYF
d_call: -; j_call: TRBJ1-5; v_call: TRBV2; clone_size: once; cdr3_nt: TGTGCCAGCAGTGGAACAGGGAATCAGCCCCAGCATTTT; cdr3_aa: CASSGTGNQPQHF
d_call: -; j_call: TRBJ2-5; v_call: TRBV13; clone_size: -; cdr3_nt: TGTGCCAGCAGCCACGGAGGGGGCGGGAAAGAGACCCAGTACTTC; cdr3_aa: CASSHGGGGKETQYF
d_call: -; j_call: TRBJ2-3; v_call: TRBV15; clone_size: -; cdr3_nt: TGTGCCACCAGCAGGGGCCCTAGTATGAACACAGATACGCAGTATTTT; cdr3_aa: CATSRGPSMNTDTQYF
d_call: TRBD2; j_call: TRBJ2-7; v_call: TRBV6-1; clone_size: -; cdr3_nt: TGTGCCAGCAGTCGAGGACTAGCGGGAGACGAGCAGTACTTC; cdr3_aa: CASSRGLAGDEQYF
d_call: -; j_call: TRBJ1-1; v_call: TRBV5-1; clone_size: few; cdr3_nt: TGCGCCAGCAGCCCCTTACACATGAACACTGAAGCTTTCTTT; cdr3_aa: CASSPLHMNTEAFF
d_call: -; j_call: TRBJ2-1; v_call: TRBV19; clone_size: -; cdr3_nt: TGTGCCAGTAGAGTGGGGGGCTCCTACAATGAGCAGTTCTTC; cdr3_aa: CASRVGGSYNEQFF
d_call: -; j_call: TRBJ2-7; v_call: TRBV28; clone_size: -; cdr3_nt: TGTGCCAGCAGCCTTGGAAGTTTCGAGCAGTACTTC; cdr3_aa: CASSLGSFEQYF
d_call: -; j_call: TRBJ1-1; v_call: TRBV13; clone_size: -; cdr3_nt: TGTGCCAGCAGCTTAGGGCCGGACAGGAACACTGAAGCTTTCTTT; cdr3_aa: CASSLGPDRNTEAFF
d_call: TRBD1; j_call: TRBJ2-2; v_call: TRBV18; clone_size: -; cdr3_nt: TGTGCCAGCTCCCCGGACAGGGGAAGCACCGGGGAGCTGTTTTTT; cdr3_aa: CASSPDRGSTGELFF
d_call: TRBD2; j_call: TRBJ2-3; v_call: TRBV30; clone_size: -; cdr3_nt: TGTGCCTGGAGTCCCGGACTAGCGGGAGGGTGGGATACGCAGTATTTT; cdr3_aa: CAWSPGLAGGWDTQYF
d_call: -; j_call: TRBJ2-1; v_call: TRBV5-1; clone_size: -; cdr3_nt: TGCGCCAGCAGCTTGGGAGTGCGGGGCTGGGAGCAGTTCTTC; cdr3_aa: CASSLGVRGWEQFF
d_call: TRBD1; j_call: TRBJ1-1; v_call: TRBV6-5; clone_size: -; cdr3_nt: TGTGCCAGCAGTCCACAGGGGTGGAACACTGAAGCTTTCTTT; cdr3_aa: CASSPQGWNTEAFF
d_call: -; j_call: TRBJ2-7; v_call: TRBV28; clone_size: few; cdr3_nt: TGTGCCAGCAGCAAGAGGATTCGCTCCTACGAGCAGTACTTC; cdr3_aa: CASSKRIRSYEQYF
d_call: -; j_call: TRBJ1-2; v_call: TRBV9; clone_size: -; cdr3_nt: TGTGCCAGCAGCGTAGGGCAGGGCGAGGTTGGCTACACCTTC; cdr3_aa: CASSVGQGEVGYTF
d_call: -; j_call: TRBJ2-1; v_call: TRBV13; clone_size: -; cdr3_nt: TGTGCCAGCAGCTTAGAGGGCAGGACCAATGAGCAGTTCTTC; cdr3_aa: CASSLEGRTNEQFF
d_call: TRBD2; j_call: TRBJ2-1; v_call: TRBV2; clone_size: few; cdr3_nt: TGTGCCAGCAGAACTAGCGGCAATGAGCAGTTCTTC; cdr3_aa: CASRTSGNEQFF
d_call: TRBD1; j_call: TRBJ1-2; v_call: TRBV4-1; clone_size: -; cdr3_nt: TGCGCCAGCAGCCAGCTCGACAGGGGGCGAGGAAATGGCTACACCTTC; cdr3_aa: CASSQLDRGRGNGYTF
d_call: -; j_call: TRBJ1-3; v_call: TRBV7-2; clone_size: once; cdr3_nt: TGTGCCAGCAGCTATGGACAGATTGTCTCTGGAAACACCATATATTTT; cdr3_aa: CASSYGQIVSGNTIYF